This entry lists 5 T cell receptor beta chains sequenced from one sample in a study of blood T cells in healthy people across ages. Together with a sample-barcoded 5' primer, a J-beta primer mix was included in a second PCR lasting roughly 6 to 12 cycles. One entry per CDR3 protein, called by TCRdb with MiXCR from the 5' RACE reads. The sample comprises around 1,900,000 distinct CDR3 sequences, approximately 40% of which are singletons, and around 23% rests with the top ten. What was sequenced was blood. These TCRs come from a human donor in good health.

This clonotype was observed a handful of times. The chain is built from TRBV29-1 and TRBJ1-1; 7 bases fit TRBD1. Per germline, CDR1 SQVTM and CDR2 ANQGSEA. Unmatched junction bases numbered 5, after V lost 6 bases and J lost 1 base. There are 13 residues in the CDR3. CDR3 DNA: TGCAGCGTCGAACAGGGGCGGAACACTGAAGCTTTCTTT. Its protein is CSVEQGRNTEAFF.

There are a few counts of this clonotype. V gene TRBV6-6 combines with J gene TRBJ2-3; the D is unclear. CDR3 size: 15 residues. The V and J ends lost 0 bases and 2 bases respectively, with 9 bases between them. Germline CDR1 and CDR2: MNHNY and SVGAGI (reference sequence). For the CDR3, the DNA is TGTGCCAGCAGTTACTCTTCCGAACCCACAGATACGCAGTATTTT. Amino acid sequence: CASSYSSEPTDTQYF.

The chain combines TRBV24-1 with TRBJ2-1; D remains ambiguous. The CDR3 length is 13 residues. Per the germline V gene, CDR1 is KGHDR and CDR2 is SFDVKD. Trimming cost V 0 bases and J 13 bases, with 12 bases left between them. The CDR3: CATSDLLSETQFF. CDR3 bases: TGTGCCACCAGTGATTTGCTTTCAGAGACCCAGTTCTTC.

The chain is built from TRBV20-1 and TRBJ1-2, with D perhaps TRBD1 (5 bases). CDR1 and CDR2 (germline): DFQATT, SNEGSKA (reference sequence). V dropped 1 base and J dropped 4 bases, with 16 bases sitting between them. The CDR3 length is 15 residues. The CDR3, as DNA: TGCAGTGCTAGAGCGGGGCAGGGATCATCCTATGGCTACACCTTC. The encoded protein is CSARAGQGSSYGYTF.

The gene calls are TRBV18 and TRBJ2-3; no reliable D call. V was clipped by 2 bases and J by 1 base, with 10 bases between them. Germline-derived CDR1 and CDR2 are KGHSH and LQKENI. This CDR3 has 15 residues. CDR3 loop: CASSPSAQGTDTQYF. DNA of the CDR3: TGTGCCAGCTCACCATCGGCCCAGGGCACAGATACGCAGTATTTT.